This T cell receptor beta chain was sequenced during a study of early T cells in non-severe SARS-CoV-2 infection. Study-level background: The study sequenced bulk RNA from unsorted whole blood, with chains unpaired. Regarding the study as a whole: Private and CD4 specificities were missed by VDJdb matching, skewed to anti-spike CD8.

This clonotype was counted a few times. Antigen specificity is unknown. Trimming removed 4 bases from V and 7 bases from J, with 17 bases in between. CDR1 is SGHRS, CDR2 YFSETQ, per germline. This CDR3 is 15 amino acids long. The library protocol tagged individual cDNA molecules with unique molecular identifiers. TCRdb called the 5' RACE reads again in MiXCR, with one record for every CDR3 protein. The sample has over 50,000 distinct CDR3 sequences, roughly 8.8% seen once. The sequenced sample was whole blood. The receptor was derived from an adult who was a healthcare worker with PCR-confirmed SARS-CoV-2 infection or an uninfected control (not recorded which). The rearrangement links TRBV5-1 to TRBJ1-4, with D uncertain. This chain's CDR3 is CASSPGRGSREKLFF. The CDR3 nucleotides read TGCGCCAGCAGCCCGGGGAGAGGGAGTCGTGAAAAACTGTTTTTT.